This passage covers 9 T cell receptor beta chains from one sample sequenced in a study of T-cell memory formation after mild COVID-19. Each CDR3 protein gets one entry after TCRdb re-called the 5' RACE reads with MiXCR. The sample contains about 130,000 distinct CDR3 sequences, about 15% of which appear only once. Specimen: PBMCs or a T cell subset sorted from them (not recorded which). All receptors derive from an adult woman who had mild COVID-19 (a few samples of this study predate the infection). Cell type and time point are not known.

The table lists this clonotype with a few counts. The J gene is TRBJ2-5, the V gene TRBV7-2; D assignment may be TRBD1 or TRBD2 (5 bases each). CDR3 size: 15 residues. V dropped 3 bases and J dropped 0 bases, with 11 bases sitting between them. The germline V gene encodes CDR1 SGHTA and CDR2 FQGNSA. The CDR3 spells CASSLGLAYQETQYF. The CDR3 coding sequence is TGTGCCAGCAGCTTGGGGCTAGCTTACCAAGAGACCCAGTACTTC.

The chain is built from TRBV20-1 and TRBJ2-6, with TRBD1 as a possible D gene (5 bases). This CDR3 comprises 15 residues. V dropped 5 bases and J dropped 0 bases, with 11 bases sitting between them. The V gene's germline CDR1 is DFQATT and CDR2 SNEGSKA (reference sequence). The CDR3 loop is CSAWAGNSGANVLTF. CDR3 coding DNA: TGCAGTGCTTGGGCAGGGAACTCTGGGGCCAACGTCCTGACTTTC.

This clonotype was counted at least ten times. The chain joins TRBV7-6 to TRBJ2-7, with 9 nucleotides matching TRBD2. The germline V gene encodes CDR1 SGHVS and CDR2 FNYEAQ. This CDR3 has 15 amino acids. Trimming removed 5 bases from V and 6 bases from J; junction bases left unmatched: 11. CDR3 DNA sequence: TGTGCCAGCAGCCCGAGTAGCGGGAGAACCGCCGAGCAGTACTTC. Protein sequence: CASSPSSGRTAEQYF.

J is TRBJ1-1 and V is TRBV6-1, with D possibly being TRBD1 (5 bases). Germline assignment: CDR1 MNHNS and CDR2 SASEGT. V was clipped by 3 bases and J by 4 bases, with 12 bases between them. This CDR3 has 14 residues. The CDR3: CASSDRVRATEAFF. The CDR3 DNA sequence: TGTGCCAGCAGTGACAGGGTTCGAGCCACTGAAGCTTTCTTT.

The V and J genes are TRBV7-9 and TRBJ2-7; D perhaps matches TRBD2 (6 bases). The germline V and J ends were trimmed by 5 bases and 2 bases, with 13 bases remaining between them. The CDR3 consists of 14 residues. Germline loops: CDR1 SEHNR, CDR2 FQNEAQ (reference sequence). Written as DNA, the CDR3 is TGTGCCAGCAGCACCGGACTACAGGCCTACGAGCAGTACTTC. This translates into CASSTGLQAYEQYF.

This clonotype appeared a few times. This chain uses TRBV12-3 or TRBV12-4 with TRBJ2-7; TRBD1 matches 10 bases. V trimming: 6 bases; J trimming: 6 bases; junction bases outside the gene matches: 5. This CDR3 contains 13 residues. The CDR3 DNA follows: TGTGCCAGCAGAAGGACAGGGGGGAGCGAGCAGTACTTC. Amino acid sequence: CASRRTGGSEQYF.

This clonotype was detected only a few times. This chain joins TRBV19 and TRBJ1-1, with D maybe TRBD1 (6 bases). The CDR3 length is 14 residues. CDR1 is LNHDA, CDR2 SQIVND, per germline (reference sequence). Trimming shortened V by 3 bases and J by 5 bases, and 13 bases separated the two germline ends. The chain's CDR3 is CASSMQSGTTEAFF. As DNA, the CDR3 is TGTGCCAGTAGTATGCAGTCTGGGACAACTGAAGCTTTCTTT.

This clonotype was counted between two and nine times. The chain employs TRBV15 and TRBJ2-7; 10 nucleotides agree with TRBD1. The CDR3 length is 13 residues. Germline lookup yields CDR1 LNHNV and CDR2 YYDKDF (reference sequence). The V and J ends lost 9 bases and 5 bases, in that order; junction bases with no gene match: 7. Here the CDR3 DNA reads TGTGCCACGACCGGACAGGGGGTGAACGAGCAGTACTTC. As protein: CATTGQGVNEQYF.

This clonotype was observed a few times. The DNA for the CDR3 is TGCAGCGTTCGGACAGGGCCTCTTAACGAGCAGTACTTC. Residues: CSVRTGPLNEQYF. The rearrangement uses TRBV29-1 and TRBJ2-7; TRBD1 agrees at 8 bases. The trim removed 5 bases at V and 5 bases at J, leaving 8 bases unmatched. CDR1 SQVTM and CDR2 ANQGSEA come from the germline V gene. The CDR3 loop spans 13 amino acids.